Sequencing of this T cell receptor beta chain was carried out in a study of response to subunit inactivated influenza vaccine (dated by TCRdb to about 2018). In the study overall: The study used deep quantitative T cell receptor repertoire profiling to track responses to a trivalent subunit inactivated influenza vaccine. The paper's findings and limits, for the study overall: According to the authors, only a limited number of new T cells may be recruited by each seasonal influenza vaccination.

The method was RT-PCR. The instrument given in TCRdb is Illumina HiSeq 2500. TCRdb ran its own pipeline on the public reads, namely fastp trimming at Q25 and MiXCR clone calling, and kept in-frame beta chains. Identical CDR3 protein sequences are pooled into one entry, listed with their most common genes and DNA. Across this sample there are about 160,000 distinct CDR3 sequences, with over 8.5% seen only once. The top ten constitute 35% to 40% of the sample. Looking up the germline V gene yields CDR1 MGHDK and CDR2 SYGVNS. Clipping removes 4 bases from V and 8 bases from J, with 10 as the unmatched junction base count. The CDR3, cysteine through phenylalanine, is 16 amino acids long. Of the read, only the CDR3 DNA is kept; its 48 bases are in frame from base 1. This clonotype was seen a few times. What antigen it recognizes has not been identified. No much larger clone is present one base from it, and per-base qualities are unavailable.

Sequencing used CD8+ T cells sorted from PBMCs, obtained less than 25 months after vaccination. The chain couples TRBV25-1 to TRBJ1-4, with TRBD1 identical over 10 junction bases. The TCR comes from a man aged 50 to 75 who received an inactivated influenza vaccine. Donor details come from another sample of the same person, matched by shared clones. The base sequence is TGTGCCAGCAGTGCCCAAGACAGGGGGCATCGAGAAAAACTGTTTTTT. Its protein is CASSAQDRGHREKLFF.